This T cell receptor (beta chain) was obtained from a study of blood T cell repertoires in COVID-19. Trimming at V came to 8 bases and at J to 5 bases, leaving 6 bases not matched to a gene. The CDR3 loop spans 13 amino acids. From germline, CDR1 is SGHVS and CDR2 FQNEAQ. Sequencing used immunoSEQ multiplex PCR; TCRdb keeps in-frame clones, though not all of them. The sample includes under 200,000 clones, roughly 80% of them seen just once. Cohort placement rested on clinical history that participants reported themselves. The source of this sequence is a woman aged 55-70 years with acute COVID-19. The rearrangement joins TRBV7-8 to TRBJ2-5, with 9 nucleotides matching TRBD1. The source material was PBMCs or T cells enriched from blood (not recorded which). The CDR3 reads CASATGGTETQYF. The CDR3 DNA is TGTGCCAGCGCCACAGGGGGCACGGAGACCCAGTACTTC.